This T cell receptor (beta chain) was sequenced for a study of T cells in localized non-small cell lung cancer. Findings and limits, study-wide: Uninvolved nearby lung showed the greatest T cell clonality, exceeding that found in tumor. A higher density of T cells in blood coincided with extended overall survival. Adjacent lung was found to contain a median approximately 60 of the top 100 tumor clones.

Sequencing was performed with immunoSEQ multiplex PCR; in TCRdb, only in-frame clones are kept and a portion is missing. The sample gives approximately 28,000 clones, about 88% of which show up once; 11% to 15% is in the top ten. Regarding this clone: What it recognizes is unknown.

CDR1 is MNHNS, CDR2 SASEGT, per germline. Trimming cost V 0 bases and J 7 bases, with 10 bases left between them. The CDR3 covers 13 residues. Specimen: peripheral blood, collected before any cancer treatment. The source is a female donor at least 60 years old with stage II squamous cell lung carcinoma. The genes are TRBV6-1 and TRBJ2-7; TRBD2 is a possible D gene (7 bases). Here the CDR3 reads CASSEAGGPEQYF. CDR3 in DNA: TGTGCCAGCAGTGAAGCGGGGGGGCCTGAGCAGTACTTC.